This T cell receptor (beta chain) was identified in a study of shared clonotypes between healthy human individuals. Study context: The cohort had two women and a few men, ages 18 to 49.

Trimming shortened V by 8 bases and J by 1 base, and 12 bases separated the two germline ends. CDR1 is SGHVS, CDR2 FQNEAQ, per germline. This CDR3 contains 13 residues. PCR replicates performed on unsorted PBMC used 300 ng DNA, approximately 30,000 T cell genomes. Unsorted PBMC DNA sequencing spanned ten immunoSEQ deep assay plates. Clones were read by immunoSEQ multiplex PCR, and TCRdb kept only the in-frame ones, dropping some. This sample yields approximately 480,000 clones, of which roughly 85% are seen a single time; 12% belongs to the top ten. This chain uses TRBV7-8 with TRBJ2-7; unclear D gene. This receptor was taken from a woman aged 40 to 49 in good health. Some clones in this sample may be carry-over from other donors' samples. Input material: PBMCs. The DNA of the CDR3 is TGTGCCAGCGCCTGGTCCGGGTCCTACGAGCAGTACTTC. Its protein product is CASAWSGSYEQYF.